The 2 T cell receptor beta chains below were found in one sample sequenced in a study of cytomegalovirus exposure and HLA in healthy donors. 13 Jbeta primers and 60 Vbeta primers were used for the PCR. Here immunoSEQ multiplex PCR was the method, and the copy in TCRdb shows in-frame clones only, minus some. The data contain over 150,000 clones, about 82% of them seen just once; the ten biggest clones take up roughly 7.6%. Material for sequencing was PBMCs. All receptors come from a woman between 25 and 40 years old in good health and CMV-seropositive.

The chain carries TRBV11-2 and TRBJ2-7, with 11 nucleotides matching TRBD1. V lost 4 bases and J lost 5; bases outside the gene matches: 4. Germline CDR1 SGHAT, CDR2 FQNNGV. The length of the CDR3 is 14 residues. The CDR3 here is CASSSRTGGNEQYF. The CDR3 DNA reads TGTGCCAGCAGCTCACGGACAGGGGGCAACGAGCAGTACTTC. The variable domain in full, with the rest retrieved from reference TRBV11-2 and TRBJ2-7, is EAGVAQSPRYKIIEKRQSVAFWCNPISGHATLYWYQQILGQGPKLLIQFQNNGVVDDSQLPKDRFSAERLKGVDSTLKIQPAKLEDSAVYLCASSSRTGGNEQYFGPGTRLTVT.

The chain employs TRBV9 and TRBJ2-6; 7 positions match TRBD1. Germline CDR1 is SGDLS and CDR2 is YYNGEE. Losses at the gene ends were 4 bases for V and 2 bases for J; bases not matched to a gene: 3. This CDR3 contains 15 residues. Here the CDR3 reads CASSLTGAGANVLTF. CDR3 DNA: TGTGCCAGCAGCTTAACAGGGGCTGGGGCCAACGTCCTGACTTTC. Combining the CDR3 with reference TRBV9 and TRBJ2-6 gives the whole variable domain DSGVTQTPKHLITATGQRVTLRCSPRSGDLSVYWYQQSLDQGLQFLIQYYNGEERAKGNILERFSAQQFPDLHSELNLSSLELGDSALYFCASSLTGAGANVLTFGAGSRLTVL.